A selection of T cell receptor beta chains follows, all from one sample in a study of control samples from healthy donors and cancer patients. Sequencing used immunoSEQ multiplex PCR; TCRdb keeps in-frame clones, though not all of them. The table has some 160,000 clones, approximately 88% seen once. The specimen sequenced was blood. The receptors were sampled from a man aged 25 to 40 in good health. Each CDR3 is given with its conserved first and last residue. Each record gives: D gene, CDR3 length, clone size, J gene, V gene, CDR3 protein, CDR3 DNA. The D gene is left open where the match is weak. Some rows have no size entry. The others give once, few or many, or a class for an expanded clone.

.,17,.,TRBJ2-3,TRBV19,CASTHGPAGLNTDTQYF,TGTGCCAGTACCCACGGGCCGGCGGGGCTTAACACAGATACGCAGTATTTT
.,13,once,TRBJ2-3,TRBV11-3,CASSLVSTDTQYF,TGTGCCAGCAGCTTAGTGTCCACAGATACGCAGTATTTT
.,14,.,TRBJ1-1,TRBV7-8,CASIRDIMNTEAFF,TGTGCCAGCATCCGGGACATTATGAACACTGAAGCTTTCTTT
.,13,.,TRBJ2-7,TRBV10-3,CAIVSDTSYEQYF,TGTGCCATCGTATCGGACACATCCTACGAGCAGTACTTC
.,11,.,TRBJ2-7,TRBV9,CASSRDNEQYF,TGTGCCAGCAGCAGGGACAACGAGCAGTACTTC
TRBD1,15,.,TRBJ1-4,TRBV4-1,CASSQADREGEKLFF,TGCGCCAGCAGCCAAGCGGACAGGGAGGGGGAAAAACTGTTTTTT
.,16,.,TRBJ2-7,TRBV5-1,CASSDPSRGATYEQYF,TGCGCCAGCAGCGATCCAAGTCGGGGGGCAACCTACGAGCAGTACTTC
TRBD2,18,.,TRBJ2-3,TRBV6-2/TRBV6-3,CASSYHGTSGRPTDTQYF,TGTGCCAGCAGTTACCACGGGACTAGCGGGAGGCCCACAGATACGCAGTATTTT
TRBD1,15,.,TRBJ2-7,TRBV14,CASSQVGQGIHEQYF,TGTGCCAGCAGCCAAGTGGGACAGGGGATTCACGAGCAGTACTTC
TRBD1,16,.,TRBJ2-2,TRBV27,CASSLGTGGGSGELFF,TGTGCCAGCAGTCTCGGGACAGGGGGAGGGTCCGGGGAGCTGTTTTTT
.,13,.,TRBJ2-1,TRBV6-4,CASRPENRNEQFF,TGTGCCAGCAGGCCCGAGAACCGCAATGAGCAGTTCTTC
.,15,.,TRBJ2-5,TRBV7-2,CASSGVTGVEETQYF,TGTGCCAGCAGCGGGGTTACTGGGGTAGAAGAGACCCAGTACTTC
TRBD1,13,.,TRBJ1-4,TRBV5-6,CASSLGQGKKLFF,TGTGCCAGCAGCTTGGGACAGGGTAAAAAACTGTTTTTT
TRBD2,18,.,TRBJ2-1,TRBV4-2,CASSQGTPGRGVYNEQFF,TGTGCCAGCAGCCAAGGTACCCCTGGGCGGGGGGTCTACAATGAGCAGTTCTTC
.,14,.,TRBJ1-1,TRBV5-1,CASSFWGTNTEAFF,TGCGCCAGCAGCTTTTGGGGAACGAACACTGAAGCTTTCTTT
.,16,.,TRBJ1-3,TRBV6-1,CASSEHLSGAGNTIYF,TGTGCCAGCAGTGAACATCTGTCAGGGGCCGGAAACACCATATATTTT
.,15,.,TRBJ2-1,TRBV25-1,CASSEYSGPSGEQFF,TGTGCCAGCAGTGAATACTCCGGACCCTCCGGGGAGCAGTTCTTC
.,15,.,TRBJ2-7,TRBV14,CASSQVPDITYEQYF,TGTGCCAGCAGCCAAGTCCCCGACATCACCTACGAGCAGTACTTC
.,15,.,TRBJ2-3,TRBV6-4,CASSPGPTLTDTQYF,TGTGCCAGCAGCCCTGGACCGACCCTCACAGATACGCAGTATTTT
TRBD1,15,few,TRBJ1-1,TRBV9,CASSAGGQGATEAFF,TGTGCCAGCAGCGCAGGCGGACAGGGTGCCACTGAAGCTTTCTTT
TRBD1,18,.,TRBJ2-6,TRBV5-1,CASSSTGTGGAGANVLTF,TGCGCCAGCAGCTCCACCGGGACAGGGGGCGCTGGGGCCAACGTCCTGACTTTC